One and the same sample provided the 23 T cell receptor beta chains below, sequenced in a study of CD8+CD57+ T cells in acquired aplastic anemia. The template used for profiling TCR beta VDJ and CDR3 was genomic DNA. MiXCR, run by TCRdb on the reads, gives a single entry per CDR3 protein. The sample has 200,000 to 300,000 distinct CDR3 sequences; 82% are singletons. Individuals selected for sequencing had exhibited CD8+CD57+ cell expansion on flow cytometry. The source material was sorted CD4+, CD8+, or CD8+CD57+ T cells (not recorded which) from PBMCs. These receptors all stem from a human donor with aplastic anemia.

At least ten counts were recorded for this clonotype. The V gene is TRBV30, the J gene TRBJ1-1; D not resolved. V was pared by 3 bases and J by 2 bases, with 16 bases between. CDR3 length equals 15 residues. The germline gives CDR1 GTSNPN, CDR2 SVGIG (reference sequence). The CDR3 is CAWRNVEESNTEAFF. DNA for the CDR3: TGTGCCTGGAGAAACGTCGAGGAGAGTAACACTGAAGCTTTCTTT.

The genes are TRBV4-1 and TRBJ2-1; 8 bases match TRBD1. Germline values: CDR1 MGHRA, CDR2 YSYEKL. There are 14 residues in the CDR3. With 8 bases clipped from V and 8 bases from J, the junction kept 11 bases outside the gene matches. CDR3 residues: CASSPADRVHEQFF. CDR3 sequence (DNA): TGCGCCAGCTCCCCCGCGGACAGGGTACATGAGCAGTTCTTC.

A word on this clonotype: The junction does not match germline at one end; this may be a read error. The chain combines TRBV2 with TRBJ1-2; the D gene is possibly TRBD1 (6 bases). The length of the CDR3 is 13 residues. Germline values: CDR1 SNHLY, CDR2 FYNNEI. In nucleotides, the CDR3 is TGCGCCAGCGTCGACAGGAGCTATCCTGGCTACTCCTTC. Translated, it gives CASVDRSYPGYSF.

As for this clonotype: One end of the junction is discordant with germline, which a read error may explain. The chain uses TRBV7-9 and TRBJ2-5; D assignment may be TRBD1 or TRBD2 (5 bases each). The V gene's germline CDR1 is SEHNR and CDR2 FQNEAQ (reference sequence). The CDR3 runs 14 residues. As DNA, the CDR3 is TGTGCCACCAGCAGCGGCTCCAGCCAAGAGACAGAGAAGTTC. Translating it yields CATSSGSSQETEKF.

The CDR3 DNA sequence: TGTGCCATCAGTGAGTCTGCAGGTCTTGGGGCTGGCTACACCTTC. The encoded protein is CAISESAGLGAGYTF. The chain couples TRBV10-3 to TRBJ1-2; a weak D match, TRBD1 (5 bases). This CDR3 is 15 amino acids long. Germline V gives CDR1 ENHRY, CDR2 SYGVKD. Trimming left V 0 bases short and J 7 bases short, with 15 bases between.

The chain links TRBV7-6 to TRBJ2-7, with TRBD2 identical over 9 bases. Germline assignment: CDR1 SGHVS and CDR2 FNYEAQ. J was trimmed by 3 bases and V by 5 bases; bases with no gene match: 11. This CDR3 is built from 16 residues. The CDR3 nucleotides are TGTGCCAGCAGCCCTTCGCTAGCGGGATTGCACTACGAGCAGTACTTC. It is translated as CASSPSLAGLHYEQYF.

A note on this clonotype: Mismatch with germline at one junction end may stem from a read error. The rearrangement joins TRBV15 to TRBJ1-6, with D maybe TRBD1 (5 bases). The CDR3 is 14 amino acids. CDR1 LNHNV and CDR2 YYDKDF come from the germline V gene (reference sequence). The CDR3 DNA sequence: TGTGCCAGCAGCTCTGACAGCGGGCTATCCCCCCTGCACTTT. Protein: CASSSDSGLSPLHF.

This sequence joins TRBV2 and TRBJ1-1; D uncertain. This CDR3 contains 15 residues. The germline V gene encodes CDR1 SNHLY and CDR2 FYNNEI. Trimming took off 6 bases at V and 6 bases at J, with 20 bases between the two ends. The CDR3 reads CASRYGRTDNPEAFF. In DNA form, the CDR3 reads TGTGCCAGCAGGTACGGGCGCACAGATAACCCTGAAGCTTTCTTT.

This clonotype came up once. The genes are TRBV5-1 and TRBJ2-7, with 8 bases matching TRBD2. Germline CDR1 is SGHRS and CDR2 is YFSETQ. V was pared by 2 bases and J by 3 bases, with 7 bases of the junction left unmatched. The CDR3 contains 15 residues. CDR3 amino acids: CASSLTKRGYYEQYV. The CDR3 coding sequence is TGCGCCAGCAGCTTAACGAAGCGGGGGTACTACGAGCAGTACGTC.

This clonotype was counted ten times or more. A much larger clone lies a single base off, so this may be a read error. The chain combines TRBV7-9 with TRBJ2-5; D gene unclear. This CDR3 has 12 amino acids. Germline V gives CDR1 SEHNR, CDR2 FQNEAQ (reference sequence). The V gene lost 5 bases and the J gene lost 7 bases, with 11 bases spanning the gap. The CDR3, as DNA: TGTGCCAGCAGCGCAGTAGCAGGGACCCAGTACTTC. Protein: CASSAVAGTQYF. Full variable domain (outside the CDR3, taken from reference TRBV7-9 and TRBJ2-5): DTGVSQNPRHKITKRGQNVTFRCDPISEHNRLYWYRQTLGQGPEFLTYFQNEAQLEKSRLLSDRFSAERPKGSFSTLEIQRTEQGDSAMYLCASSAVAGTQYFGPGTRLLVL.

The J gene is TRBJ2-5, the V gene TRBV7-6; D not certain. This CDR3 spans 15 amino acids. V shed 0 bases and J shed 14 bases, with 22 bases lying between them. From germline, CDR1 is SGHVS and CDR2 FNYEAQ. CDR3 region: CASSLASYNSPLHYF. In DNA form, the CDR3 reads TGTGCCAGCAGCTTAGCTTCCTATAATTCACCCCTCCACTACTTC.

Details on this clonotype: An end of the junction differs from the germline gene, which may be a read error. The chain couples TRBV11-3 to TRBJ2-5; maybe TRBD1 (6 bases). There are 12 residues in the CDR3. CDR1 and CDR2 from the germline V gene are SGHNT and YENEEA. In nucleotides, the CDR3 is TGTGCCAGCAACTTAGATCGGACAGCCCAGTACTTC. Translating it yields CASNLDRTAQYF.

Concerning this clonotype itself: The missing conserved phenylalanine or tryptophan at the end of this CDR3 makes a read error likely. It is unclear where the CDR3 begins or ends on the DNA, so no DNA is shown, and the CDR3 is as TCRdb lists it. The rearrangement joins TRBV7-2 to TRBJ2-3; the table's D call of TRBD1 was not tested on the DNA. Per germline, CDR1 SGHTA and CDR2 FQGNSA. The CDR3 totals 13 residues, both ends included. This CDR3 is CASSADGTVYEQY.

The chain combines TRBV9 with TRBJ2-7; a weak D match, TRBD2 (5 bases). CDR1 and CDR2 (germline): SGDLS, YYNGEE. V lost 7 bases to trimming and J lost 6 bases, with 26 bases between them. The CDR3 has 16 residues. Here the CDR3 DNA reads TGTGCCAGCGGTGAAGCTGGGAGCATTCATTGCTTCGAGCAGTACGTC. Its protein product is CASGEAGSIHCFEQYV.

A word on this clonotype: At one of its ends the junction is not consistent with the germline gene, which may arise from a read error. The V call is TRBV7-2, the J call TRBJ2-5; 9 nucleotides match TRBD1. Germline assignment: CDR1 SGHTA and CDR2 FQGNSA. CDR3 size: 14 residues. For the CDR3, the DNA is TGTGCCAGCAGCTGCGGGACAGGGTATGGCTACACCTTCTTC. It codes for CASSCGTGYGYTFF. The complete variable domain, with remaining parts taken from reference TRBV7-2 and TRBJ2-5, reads GAGVSQSPSNKVTEKGKDVELRCDPISGHTALYWYRQSLGQGLEFLIYFQGNSAPDKSGLPSDRFSAERTGGSVSTLTIQRTQQEDSAVYLCASSCGTGYGYTFFGPGTRLLVL.

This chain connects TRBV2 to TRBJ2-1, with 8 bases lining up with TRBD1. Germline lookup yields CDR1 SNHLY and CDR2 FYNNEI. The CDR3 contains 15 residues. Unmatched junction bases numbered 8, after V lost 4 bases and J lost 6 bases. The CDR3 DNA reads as TGTGCCAGCAGTGGACAGGGGAGCTGGGCCAATGAGCAGTTCTTC. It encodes CASSGQGSWANEQFF.

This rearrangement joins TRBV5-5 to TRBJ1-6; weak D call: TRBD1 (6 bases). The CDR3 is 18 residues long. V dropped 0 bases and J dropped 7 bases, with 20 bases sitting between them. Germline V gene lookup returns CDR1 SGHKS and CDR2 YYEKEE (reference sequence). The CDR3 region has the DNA TGTGCCAGCAGCTTGGACAGGGCCCGCCCTGTAGGCAATTCACCCCTCCACTTT. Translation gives CASSLDRARPVGNSPLHF.

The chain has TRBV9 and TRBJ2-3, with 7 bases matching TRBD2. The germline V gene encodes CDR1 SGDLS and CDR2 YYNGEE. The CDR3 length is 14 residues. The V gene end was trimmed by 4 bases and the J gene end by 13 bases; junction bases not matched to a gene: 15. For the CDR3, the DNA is TGTGCCAGCAGCTTAACGGGAGGTCCCCCCTACAAGTATTTT. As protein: CASSLTGGPPYKYF.

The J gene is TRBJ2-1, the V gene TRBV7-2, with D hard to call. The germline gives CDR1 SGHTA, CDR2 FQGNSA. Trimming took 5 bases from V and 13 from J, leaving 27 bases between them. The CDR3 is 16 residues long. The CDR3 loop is CASSQGLAGGYTFQFF. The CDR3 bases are TGTGCCAGCAGCCAAGGCCTTGCAGGTGGCTACACCTTCCAGTTCTTC. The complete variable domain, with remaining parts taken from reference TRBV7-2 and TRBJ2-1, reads GAGVSQSPSNKVTEKGKDVELRCDPISGHTALYWYRQSLGQGLEFLIYFQGNSAPDKSGLPSDRFSAERTGGSVSTLTIQRTQQEDSAVYLCASSQGLAGGYTFQFFGPGTRLTVL.

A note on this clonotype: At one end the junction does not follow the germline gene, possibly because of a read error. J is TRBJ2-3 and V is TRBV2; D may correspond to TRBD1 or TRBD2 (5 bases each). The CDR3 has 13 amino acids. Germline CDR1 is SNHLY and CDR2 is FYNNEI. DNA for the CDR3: TGTGCCAGCGGGGACGCCTGCCAAGATACCCAGTACTTT. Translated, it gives CASGDACQDTQYF.

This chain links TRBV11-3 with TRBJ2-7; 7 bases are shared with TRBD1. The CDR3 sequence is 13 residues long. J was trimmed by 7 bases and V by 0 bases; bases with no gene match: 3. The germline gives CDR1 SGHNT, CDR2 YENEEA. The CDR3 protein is CASSLDTTGEQYF. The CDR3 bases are TGTGCCAGCAGCTTAGATACGACAGGGGAGCAGTACTTC.

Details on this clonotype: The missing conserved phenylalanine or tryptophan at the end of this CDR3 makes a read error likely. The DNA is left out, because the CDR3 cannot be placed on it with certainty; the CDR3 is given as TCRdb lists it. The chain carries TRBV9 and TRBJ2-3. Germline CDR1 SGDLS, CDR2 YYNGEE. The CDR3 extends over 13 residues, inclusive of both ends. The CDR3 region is CASSVGAEAQQFV.

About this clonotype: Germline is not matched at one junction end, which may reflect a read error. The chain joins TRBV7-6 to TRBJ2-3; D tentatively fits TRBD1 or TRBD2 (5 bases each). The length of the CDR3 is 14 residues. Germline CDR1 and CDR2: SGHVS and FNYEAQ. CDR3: CASSLAHGTEKHQF. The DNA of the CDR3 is TGTGCCAGCAGCTTAGCGCACGGGACCGAAAAGCACCAGTTT.